This passage covers 11 T cell receptor beta chains from one sample sequenced in a study of cytomegalovirus exposure and HLA in healthy donors. The primer mix had 60 Vbeta and 13 Jbeta primers. TCRdb keeps only in-frame clones here, not all; method: immunoSEQ multiplex PCR. The repertoire holds about 83,000 clones, with 75% to 85% as singletons. Specimen: PBMCs. The receptors were sampled from a woman aged 25-40 years in good health and CMV-seronegative.

Written as DNA, the CDR3 is TGCAGCGTAAACACAGGGGGGGAGACCCAGTACTTC. Its protein is CSVNTGGETQYF. V and J are TRBV29-1 and TRBJ2-5, with TRBD1 identical over 8 bases. Germline loops: CDR1 SQVTM, CDR2 ANQGSEA. V shed 6 bases, J shed 5 bases, and the junction held 5 bases outside the gene matches. The CDR3 has 12 residues.

The chain employs TRBV10-3 and TRBJ1-1; D is uncertain. Trimming removed 3 bases at V and 5 bases at J, with 7 bases between. CDR1 ENHRY and CDR2 SYGVKD come from the germline V gene. The CDR3 runs to 12 residues. The CDR3 DNA follows: TGTGCCATCAGTGAACCGGGGACTGAAGCTTTCTTT. Translating gives CAISEPGTEAFF.

The chain carries TRBV4-1 and TRBJ2-7, with 11 positions matching TRBD2. Germline CDR1 is MGHRA and CDR2 is YSYEKL. CDR3 length: 15 residues. The ends lost 8 bases at V and 2 bases at J; junction bases unmatched: 8. Written as DNA, the CDR3 is TGCGCCAGCGGACGTAGCGGGGGGGGCCCCTACGAGCAGTACTTC. Its protein is CASGRSGGGPYEQYF.

This clone was seen a few times. The rearrangement uses TRBV29-1 and TRBJ1-1, with 7 positions matching TRBD1. Germline assignment: CDR1 SQVTM and CDR2 ANQGSEA. The length of the CDR3 is 12 residues. V lost 5 bases and J lost 7; bases outside the gene matches: 7. The CDR3 protein is CSVTIQGSEAFF. CDR3 coding DNA: TGCAGCGTTACTATACAGGGGAGTGAAGCTTTCTTT.

The chain has TRBV5-1 and TRBJ1-1, with D uncertain. This CDR3 comprises 16 residues. Trimming stripped 4 bases from V and 11 bases from J, with 27 bases between. Germline V gene sequence: CDR1 SGHRS, CDR2 YFSETQ. CDR3 DNA: TGCGCCAGCAGCCCGCGGGAGGTTTCTGGGGAACGGGAGGCTTTCTTT. Translation: CASSPREVSGEREAFF. The whole variable domain, remainder taken from reference TRBV5-1 and TRBJ1-1, is KAGVTQTPRYLIKTRGQQVTLSCSPISGHRSVSWYQQTPGQGLQFLFEYFSETQRNKGNFPGRFSGRQFSNSRSEMNVSTLELGDSALYLCASSPREVSGEREAFFGQGTRLTVV.

V gene TRBV5-1 combines with J gene TRBJ1-5, with 7 bases lining up with TRBD1. There are 14 residues in the CDR3. CDR1 and CDR2 from the germline V gene are SGHRS and YFSETQ. The ends lost 4 bases at V and 3 bases at J; junction bases unmatched: 4. CDR3 nucleotides: TGCGCCAGCAGCCCGGGACAGCCCAATCAGCCCCAGCATTTT. Translating gives CASSPGQPNQPQHF.

The gene calls are TRBV9 and TRBJ2-3; D may be TRBD2 (6 bases). The CDR3 length is 15 residues. Germline CDR1 SGDLS, CDR2 YYNGEE. Trimming took off 4 bases at V and 2 bases at J, with 14 bases between the two ends. The CDR3 sequence is CASSQTGLPTDTQYF. CDR3 nucleotide sequence: TGTGCCAGCAGCCAGACGGGACTTCCCACAGATACGCAGTATTTT. The complete variable domain, with remaining parts taken from reference TRBV9 and TRBJ2-3, reads DSGVTQTPKHLITATGQRVTLRCSPRSGDLSVYWYQQSLDQGLQFLIQYYNGEERAKGNILERFSAQQFPDLHSELNLSSLELGDSALYFCASSQTGLPTDTQYFGPGTRLTVL.

The chain carries TRBV5-1 and TRBJ2-7, with 12 bases matching TRBD1. The CDR3 sequence is 16 residues long. CDR1 and CDR2 (germline): SGHRS, YFSETQ. V was pared by 4 bases and J by 4 bases, with 9 bases of the junction left unmatched. The CDR3 nucleotides are TGCGCCAGCAGCCCTGAGGGGGGACAGGGGGCATACGAGCAGTACTTC. This encodes CASSPEGGQGAYEQYF.

The genes are TRBV9 and TRBJ1-2; tentative D call: TRBD1 (6 bases). The V gene lost 0 bases and the J gene lost 8 bases, with 11 bases spanning the gap. Germline CDR1 and CDR2: SGDLS and YYNGEE. The CDR3 length is 13 residues. CDR3 in amino acids: CASSVGQGPGYTF. CDR3 sequence (DNA): TGTGCCAGCAGCGTAGGTCAGGGGCCCGGCTACACCTTC.

The V gene is TRBV30, the J gene TRBJ2-5, with D tentatively TRBD2 (5 bases). CDR1 GTSNPN and CDR2 SVGIG come from the germline V gene (reference sequence). Trimming stripped 3 bases from V and 13 bases from J, with 18 bases between. The CDR3 length is 12 residues. The CDR3 nucleotides read TGTGCCTGGAGCGTCTCTAGCTCCCCGGGGTACTTC. Protein product: CAWSVSSSPGYF. Supplemented by reference TRBV30 and TRBJ2-5, the full variable domain reads SQTIHQWPATLVQPVGSPLSLECTVEGTSNPNLYWYRQAAGRGLQLLFYSVGIGQISSEVPQNLSASRPQDRQFILSSKKLLLSDSGFYLCAWSVSSSPGYFGPGTRLLVL.

The gene calls are TRBV20-1 and TRBJ2-1; D unclear. The CDR3 runs 11 residues. CDR1 is DFQATT and CDR2 is SNEGSKA in the germline V gene (reference sequence). V shed 1 base and J shed 12 bases, with 10 bases lying between them. CDR3 bases: TGCAGTGCTAGAGGCGGAAGTGGGCAGTTCTTC. It encodes CSARGGSGQFF.